The sequence of this TCR beta chain was determined in a study of blood T cell repertoires in COVID-19. Looking at the study overall: From the United States, Italy and Spain came samples of acute and convalescent COVID-19.

Germline CDR1 PRHDT, CDR2 FYEKMQ (reference sequence). The CDR3 length is 15 residues. Germline trimming cut 5 bases from V and 3 bases from J; bases unmatched to any gene: 9. Per the original methods: From reference gene primer amplification, estimates of nucleated cell counts were derived. Profiled with immunoSEQ multiplex PCR; TCRdb holds only in-frame clones, not every one. The D gene and trimming were derived from the DNA, and the V and J assignments and clone size from that table. Of more than 150,000 clones listed, about 95% were seen once; the top ten hold about 0.76%. The source of this sequence is a man younger than 40 with COVID-19, enrolled during active disease. Sequenced: peripheral blood. This sequence joins TRBV13 and TRBJ1-2, with 7 bases fitting TRBD1. CDR3 DNA: TGTGCCAGCAGCCCCTCGCCAGGGGGTCACTATGGCTACACCTTC. Protein product: CASSPSPGGHYGYTF. The full variable domain, with the rest looked up from reference TRBV13 and TRBJ1-2, is AAGVIQSPRHLIKEKRETATLKCYPIPRHDTVYWYQQGPGQDPQFLISFYEKMQSDKGSIPDRFSAQQFSDYHSELNMSSLELGDSALYFCASSPSPGGHYGYTFGSGTRLTVV.